The 23 T cell receptor beta chains presented below share a single source sample, sequenced in a study of T cell changes during pregnancy in multiple sclerosis. TCRdb keeps only in-frame clones here, not all; method: immunoSEQ multiplex PCR. Of around 49,000 clones in the sample, 90% were seen once. Source: peripheral blood, taken after pregnancy. The receptors here all came from a female donor in good health, enrolled as a control in a pregnancy study.

The genes are TRBV6-5 and TRBJ1-3; TRBD1 matches 11 bases. Germline values: CDR1 MNHEY, CDR2 SVGAGI. V shed 8 bases, J shed 0 bases, and the junction held 3 bases outside the gene matches. CDR3 size: 15 residues. CDR3 sequence (DNA): TGTGCCAGCGGGACAGGGGGACTCTCTGGAAACACCATATATTTT. Translation gives CASGTGGLSGNTIYF.

This chain joins TRBV28 and TRBJ1-3, with 10 bases aligning to TRBD1. The CDR3 spans 17 residues. Losses at the gene ends were 5 bases for V and 1 base for J; bases not matched to a gene: 8. CDR1 MDHEN and CDR2 SYDVKM come from the germline V gene. CDR3 sequence: CASSPRQGAQSGNTIYF. The CDR3 DNA follows: TGTGCCAGCAGTCCGCGACAGGGGGCGCAATCTGGAAACACCATATATTTT. The full variable domain, completed using reference TRBV28 and TRBJ1-3, is DVKVTQSSRYLVKRTGEKVFLECVQDMDHENMFWYRQDPGLGLRLIYFSYDVKMKEKGDIPEGYSVSREKKERFSLILESASTNQTSMYLCASSPRQGAQSGNTIYFGEGSWLTVV.

The rearrangement links TRBV6-6 to TRBJ1-3; TRBD1 matches 7 bases. Trimming cost V 7 bases and J 0 bases; bases outside gene matches: 9. The CDR3 contains 16 residues. CDR1 and CDR2 from the germline V gene are MNHNY and SVGAGI (reference sequence). CDR3 bases: TGTGCCAGCAATCGAGGGGGCTTCCTCTCTGGAAACACCATATATTTT. This encodes CASNRGGFLSGNTIYF.

V and J are TRBV2 and TRBJ1-6; tentatively, D is TRBD1 (5 bases). The CDR3 spans 13 residues. V lost 3 bases and J 10 bases, leaving 10 bases between the germline ends. CDR1 SNHLY and CDR2 FYNNEI come from the germline V gene. CDR3 region: CASSEGRGSPLHF. DNA for the CDR3: TGTGCCAGCAGTGAGGGGAGGGGATCACCCCTCCACTTT.

The genes are TRBV5-6 and TRBJ2-3; D may be TRBD1 (5 bases). This CDR3 is built from 17 residues. V was trimmed by 3 bases and J by 2 bases, leaving 19 bases between them. Germline V gene data show CDR1 as SGHDT and CDR2 as YYEEEE. DNA of the CDR3: TGTGCCAGCAGCTCCTGGGGCGCCTCCCCTGCCACAGATACGCAGTATTTT. This gives the protein CASSSWGASPATDTQYF.

This chain connects TRBV10-3 to TRBJ1-6; 11 bases fit TRBD1. Germline V lookup: CDR1 ENHRY, CDR2 SYGVKD. CDR3 size: 15 residues. V was clipped by 6 bases and J by 10 bases; unmatched bases: 8. In nucleotides, the CDR3 is TGTGCCATCAGGACCGGGACAGGGGGTCAGTCACCCCTCCACTTT. It codes for CAIRTGTGGQSPLHF.

The chain is built from TRBV29-1 and TRBJ1-2; TRBD1 matches 10 bases. This CDR3 comprises 15 residues. Germline values: CDR1 SQVTM, CDR2 ANQGSEA. The junction had 9 bases not matched to a gene; V was cut back by 6 bases and J by 2 bases. The CDR3 here is CSVLGGQGPNYGYTF. The CDR3 nucleotides are TGCAGCGTCCTTGGGGGACAGGGGCCAAACTATGGCTACACCTTC.

This clone was observed a few times. J is TRBJ2-1 and V is TRBV10-3, with a weak D call TRBD2 (5 bases). Trimming removed 3 bases from V and 9 bases from J, with 18 bases in between. Germline CDR1 ENHRY, CDR2 SYGVKD. The CDR3 is 15 residues long. CDR3 amino acids: CAISDRERIRTEQFF. The CDR3 bases are TGTGCCATCAGTGACCGAGAGCGGATCCGTACTGAGCAGTTCTTC.

V gene TRBV7-9 combines with J gene TRBJ2-5; the D gene is possibly TRBD1 (5 bases). This CDR3 has 13 residues. The germline V and J ends were trimmed by 5 bases and 2 bases, with 9 bases remaining between them. Germline-derived CDR1 and CDR2 are SEHNR and FQNEAQ (reference sequence). CDR3 protein: CASSIDRQETQYF. The CDR3 DNA is TGTGCCAGCAGCATTGACAGACAAGAGACCCAGTACTTC.

The chain is built from TRBV9 and TRBJ1-5; the D gene is possibly TRBD1 (5 bases). The CDR3 spans 14 residues. The V end was cut by 3 bases, the J end by 1 base, with 8 bases between. The V gene's germline CDR1 is SGDLS and CDR2 YYNGEE. CDR3 sequence (DNA): TGTGCCAGCAGCGCGGGGGGGAGCAATCAGCCCCAGCATTTT. Amino acid sequence: CASSAGGSNQPQHF.

The chain links TRBV18 to TRBJ2-1; 7 nucleotides match TRBD2. The junction had 17 bases not matched to a gene; V was cut back by 5 bases and J by 7 bases. Per the germline V gene, CDR1 is KGHSH and CDR2 is LQKENI. The CDR3 is made up of 17 amino acids. The CDR3 loop is CASSLESGTIPGNEQFF. The CDR3 DNA reads TGTGCCAGCTCATTAGAATCCGGGACTATCCCAGGGAATGAGCAGTTCTTC.

In its sample, this clone ranks as medium-sized (0.01 to 0.1%). The genes are TRBV6-4 and TRBJ2-3, with TRBD2 identical over 9 bases. CDR1 is MRHNA, CDR2 SNTAGT, per germline. V lost 4 bases and J lost 1; bases outside the gene matches: 0. The CDR3 consists of 14 residues. The CDR3 DNA reads as TGTGCCAGCAGTGGGACTAGCGGCACAGATACGCAGTATTTT. Its protein is CASSGTSGTDTQYF.

The chain has TRBV18 and TRBJ2-7, with D possibly TRBD2 on 6 matching bases. Per the germline V gene, CDR1 is KGHSH and CDR2 is LQKENI. The CDR3 spans 15 residues. The V end was cut by 3 bases, the J end by 1 base, with 13 bases between. In DNA, the CDR3 is TGTGCCAGCTCACCTCCCACAGGAGGGTCCTACGAGCAGTACTTC. It specifies CASSPPTGGSYEQYF.

This chain uses TRBV6-5 with TRBJ2-5; 13 bases are a match to TRBD2. The CDR3 length is 16 residues. The V gene's germline CDR1 is MNHEY and CDR2 SVGAGI. J gave up 5 bases and V 0 bases, and 3 bases lay outside the gene matches. The CDR3 sequence is CASSYSGLAGPETQYF. The CDR3, as DNA: TGTGCCAGCAGTTACTCGGGACTAGCGGGGCCGGAGACCCAGTACTTC.

The V and J genes are TRBV5-1 and TRBJ2-7, with 13 nucleotides matching TRBD2. J lost 0 bases, V lost 4 bases, and 1 base had no gene match. Germline V gene lookup returns CDR1 SGHRS and CDR2 YFSETQ. The CDR3 runs 15 residues. The CDR3 region is CASSRLAGGSYEQYF. Written as DNA, the CDR3 is TGCGCCAGCAGCCGACTAGCGGGGGGCTCCTACGAGCAGTACTTC.

The chain combines TRBV27 with TRBJ2-3; TRBD2 matches at 7 bases. The CDR3 consists of 14 residues. Germline trimming cut 3 bases from V and 5 bases from J; bases unmatched to any gene: 5. Per germline, CDR1 MNHEY and CDR2 SMNVEV (reference sequence). The CDR3 bases are TGTGCCAGCAGTTTTGGCCTAGCGGTAGATACGCAGTATTTT. Its translation: CASSFGLAVDTQYF.

This clone was seen once. The V gene is TRBV18, the J gene TRBJ1-2; TRBD1 matches 8 bases. J lost 6 bases, V lost 0 bases, and 12 bases had no gene match. The CDR3 covers 17 residues. Per the germline V gene, CDR1 is KGHSH and CDR2 is LQKENI. In DNA form, the CDR3 reads TGTGCCAGCTCACCACCCGGACAGGGCGTGGTGCCGGATGGCTACACCTTC. Its protein product is CASSPPGQGVVPDGYTF.

The chain links TRBV6-5 to TRBJ2-5, with 11 bases lining up with TRBD1. The CDR3 covers 16 residues. V dropped 2 bases and J dropped 2; count of bases not matched to a gene: 4. CDR1 and CDR2 (germline): MNHEY, SVGAGI. CDR3 bases: TGTGCCAGCAGTTACGGGACAGGGGGGGGTCAAGAGACCCAGTACTTC. It is translated as CASSYGTGGGQETQYF.

The chain combines TRBV28 with TRBJ1-1; D gene uncertain. Trimming took off 10 bases at V and 3 bases at J, with 9 bases between the two ends. CDR3 length: 11 amino acids. The germline gives CDR1 MDHEN, CDR2 SYDVKM. The CDR3 sequence is CATEGDTEAFF. The CDR3 DNA sequence: TGTGCCACCGAGGGCGACACTGAAGCTTTCTTT.

The chain employs TRBV9 and TRBJ1-6; D uncertain. Trimming pared 0 bases from V and 7 bases from J, leaving 11 bases between. The CDR3 loop spans 15 amino acids. Looked up from germline, CDR1 is SGDLS and CDR2 is YYNGEE. The CDR3 coding sequence is TGTGCCAGCAGCGTAGGGGAGACTAGAAATTCACCCCTCCACTTT. Amino acid sequence: CASSVGETRNSPLHF.

This rearrangement joins TRBV7-9 to TRBJ2-1, with 8 nucleotides matching TRBD1. The CDR3 runs to 15 residues. Germline CDR1 reads SEHNR; CDR2 reads FQNEAQ (reference sequence). Germline trimming cut 2 bases from V and 6 bases from J; bases unmatched to any gene: 6. This chain's CDR3 is CASSLRQGAVNEQFF. In DNA, the CDR3 is TGTGCCAGCAGCTTAAGGCAGGGGGCGGTCAATGAGCAGTTCTTC.

This chain links TRBV15 with TRBJ1-5; D gene uncertain. V lost 0 bases and J lost 0, with 6 bases in between. CDR1 is LNHNV and CDR2 is YYDKDF in the germline V gene (reference sequence). This CDR3 is built from 15 residues. For the CDR3, the DNA is TGTGCCACCAGCAGAGATTATAATAGCAATCAGCCCCAGCATTTT. It encodes CATSRDYNSNQPQHF.

This chain uses TRBV5-4 with TRBJ2-1, with D maybe TRBD2 (6 bases). Germline V gene sequence: CDR1 SGHNT, CDR2 YYREEE (reference sequence). V lost 4 bases and J 4 bases, leaving 9 bases between the germline ends. This CDR3 has 13 amino acids. CDR3 residues: CASSPGAYNEQFF. DNA of the CDR3: TGTGCCAGCAGCCCGGGAGCGTACAATGAGCAGTTCTTC.